This TCR beta chain appears in the sequencing data of a study of shared clonotypes between healthy human individuals. Study-level background: A few men and two women, aged 18 to 49, were donors.

Here immunoSEQ multiplex PCR was the method, and the copy in TCRdb shows in-frame clones only, minus some. The table lists some 800,000 clones, approximately 92% of them singletons. Germline V gene data show CDR1 as SEHNR and CDR2 as FQNEAQ (reference sequence). This CDR3 is built from 15 residues. The V gene lost 4 bases and the J gene lost 6 bases, with 16 bases spanning the gap. Terminally differentiated effector memory CD45RA+ cells were excluded from the naive CD8 cells, which were CD45RO-negative and positively selected for CCR7. The clonotype originates from a man in his thirties or forties in good health. The V call is TRBV7-9, the J call TRBJ2-1; D assignment may be TRBD1 or TRBD2 (5 bases each). Specimen: naive CD8+ T cells sorted from blood. The CDR3 loop reads CASSSPGRWGNEQFF. As DNA, the CDR3 is TGTGCCAGCAGCTCCCCGGGACGATGGGGCAATGAGCAGTTCTTC.